This entry is about one T cell receptor beta chain. Its antigen is not identified. The study ran its PCR with 60 Vbeta and 13 Jbeta primers. Profiling relied on immunoSEQ multiplex PCR, and the TCRdb table lists in-frame clones only, not all of them. The data show approximately 150,000 clones, about four fifths seen once. The sample belongs to a study of cytomegalovirus exposure and HLA in healthy donors. Findings and limits, study-wide: Rarity characterized most TCR sequences, yet some public TCRs appeared in many donors. TCR association rates varied by HLA locus in a later analysis, with DRB1 highest and HLA-C lowest. Data from an earlier analysis indicated that most TCR beta V segments were productive either about 87% or about 30% of the time.

The sequenced sample consisted of PBMCs. The sequence was collected from a woman between 18 and 29 years old in good health and CMV-seropositive.

The CDR3 here is CASSFGGAYNEQFF. DNA of the CDR3: TGTGCCAGCAGTTTCGGGGGGGCCTACAATGAGCAGTTCTTC. The V and J genes are TRBV28 and TRBJ2-1, with 8 bases matching TRBD2. CDR1 and CDR2 (germline): MDHEN, SYDVKM. V was pared by 3 bases and J by 2 bases, with 0 bases of the junction left unmatched. There are 14 residues in the CDR3.